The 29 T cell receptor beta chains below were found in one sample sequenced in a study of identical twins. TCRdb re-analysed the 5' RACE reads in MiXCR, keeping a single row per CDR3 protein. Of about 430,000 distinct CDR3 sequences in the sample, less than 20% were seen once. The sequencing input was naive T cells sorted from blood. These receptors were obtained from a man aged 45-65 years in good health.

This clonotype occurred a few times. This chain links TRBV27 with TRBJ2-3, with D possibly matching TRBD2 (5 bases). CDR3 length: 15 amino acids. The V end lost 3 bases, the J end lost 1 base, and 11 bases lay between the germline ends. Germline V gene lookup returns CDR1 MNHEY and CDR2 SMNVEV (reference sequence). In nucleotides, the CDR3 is TGTGCCAGCAGTTTGTCCCGGGGTCGCACAGATACGCAGTATTTT. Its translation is CASSLSRGRTDTQYF.

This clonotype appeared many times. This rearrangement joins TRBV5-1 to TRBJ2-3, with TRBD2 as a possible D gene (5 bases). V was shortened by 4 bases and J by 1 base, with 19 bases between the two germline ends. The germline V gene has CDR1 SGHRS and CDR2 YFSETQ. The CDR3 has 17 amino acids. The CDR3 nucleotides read TGCGCCAGCAGCCCCGGCCGATGGGAGCGACGCACAGATACGCAGTATTTT. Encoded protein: CASSPGRWERRTDTQYF.

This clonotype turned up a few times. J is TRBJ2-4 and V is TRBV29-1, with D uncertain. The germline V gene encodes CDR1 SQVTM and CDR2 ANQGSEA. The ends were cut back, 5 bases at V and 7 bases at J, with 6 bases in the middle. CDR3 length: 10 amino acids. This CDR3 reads CSVFENIQYF. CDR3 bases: TGCAGCGTTTTCGAGAACATTCAGTACTTC.

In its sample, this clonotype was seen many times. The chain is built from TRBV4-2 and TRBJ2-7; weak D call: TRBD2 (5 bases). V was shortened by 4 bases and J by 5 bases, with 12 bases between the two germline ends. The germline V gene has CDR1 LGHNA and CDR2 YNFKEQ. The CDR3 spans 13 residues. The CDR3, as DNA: TGTGCCAGCAGCCGAGAGGGATGGAACGAGCAGTACTTC. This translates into CASSREGWNEQYF.

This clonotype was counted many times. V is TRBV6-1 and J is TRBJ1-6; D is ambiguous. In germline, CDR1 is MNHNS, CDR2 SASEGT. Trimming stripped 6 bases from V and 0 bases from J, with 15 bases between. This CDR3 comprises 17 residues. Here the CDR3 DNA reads TGTGCCAGCAGATCCTTTCGGGAGTCCTCCTATAATTCACCCCTCCACTTT. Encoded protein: CASRSFRESSYNSPLHF.

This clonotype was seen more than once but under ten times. This CDR3 is CASSVTAQNTGELFF. In DNA form, the CDR3 reads TGTGCCAGCAGTGTAACCGCTCAGAACACCGGGGAGCTGTTTTTT. V is TRBV2 and J is TRBJ2-2; no clear D gene. CDR3 length: 15 amino acids. Germline V gene lookup returns CDR1 SNHLY and CDR2 FYNNEI. V shed 4 bases and J shed 1 base, with 10 bases lying between them.

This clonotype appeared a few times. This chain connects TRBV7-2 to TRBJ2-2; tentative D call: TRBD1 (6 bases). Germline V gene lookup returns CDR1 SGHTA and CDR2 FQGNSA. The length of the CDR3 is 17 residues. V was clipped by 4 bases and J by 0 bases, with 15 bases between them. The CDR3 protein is CASSSAPQGANTGELFF. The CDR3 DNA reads TGTGCCAGCAGCTCAGCGCCACAGGGTGCGAACACCGGGGAGCTGTTTTTT.

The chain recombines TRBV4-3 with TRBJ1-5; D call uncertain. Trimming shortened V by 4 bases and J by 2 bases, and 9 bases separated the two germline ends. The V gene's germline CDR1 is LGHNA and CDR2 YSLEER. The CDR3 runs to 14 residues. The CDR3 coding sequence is TGCGCCAGCAGCCTCAGAAGGGGCAATCAGCCCCAGCATTTT. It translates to CASSLRRGNQPQHF.

The CDR3, as DNA: TGTGCCACCAGTGATTCCGGGACAGGGCGGGATGGCTACACCTTC. This gives the protein CATSDSGTGRDGYTF. The chain links TRBV24-1 to TRBJ1-2; 9 bases are a match to TRBD1. The germline CDR1 and CDR2 sequences are KGHDR and SFDVKD. CDR3 length: 15 residues. After removal of 2 bases from V and 6 bases from J, the junction contained 6 bases not matched to a gene.

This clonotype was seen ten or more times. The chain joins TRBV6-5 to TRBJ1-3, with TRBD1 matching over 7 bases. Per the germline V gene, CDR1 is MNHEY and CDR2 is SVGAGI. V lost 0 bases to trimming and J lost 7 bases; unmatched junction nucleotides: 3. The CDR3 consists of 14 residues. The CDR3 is CASSYSTGYNTIYF. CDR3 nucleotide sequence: TGTGCCAGCAGTTACTCGACAGGGTACAACACCATATATTTT.

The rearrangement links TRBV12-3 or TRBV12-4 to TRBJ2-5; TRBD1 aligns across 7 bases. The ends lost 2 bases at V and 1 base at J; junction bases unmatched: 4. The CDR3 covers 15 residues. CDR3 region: CASSLKTGTQETQYF. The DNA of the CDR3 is TGTGCCAGCAGTTTAAAGACAGGGACCCAAGAGACCCAGTACTTC.

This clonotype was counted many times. The CDR3 reads CASSPTSGMYNEQFF. CDR3 nucleotide sequence: TGTGCCAGCAGCCCGACTAGCGGGATGTACAATGAGCAGTTCTTC. This chain connects TRBV7-2 to TRBJ2-1; TRBD2 matches at 11 bases. Trimming at V came to 5 bases and at J to 4 bases, leaving 4 bases not matched to a gene. The CDR3 is 15 amino acids. The germline V gene has CDR1 SGHTA and CDR2 FQGNSA.

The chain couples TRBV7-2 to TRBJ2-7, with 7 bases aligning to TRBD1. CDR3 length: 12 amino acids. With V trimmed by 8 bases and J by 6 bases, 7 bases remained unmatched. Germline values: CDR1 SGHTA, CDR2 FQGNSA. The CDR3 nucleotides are TGTGCCAGCGGAACAGGGGTGGCCGAGCAGTACTTC. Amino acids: CASGTGVAEQYF. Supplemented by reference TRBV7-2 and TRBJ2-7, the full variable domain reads GAGVSQSPSNKVTEKGKDVELRCDPISGHTALYWYRQSLGQGLEFLIYFQGNSAPDKSGLPSDRFSAERTGGSVSTLTIQRTQQEDSAVYLCASGTGVAEQYFGPGTRLTVT.

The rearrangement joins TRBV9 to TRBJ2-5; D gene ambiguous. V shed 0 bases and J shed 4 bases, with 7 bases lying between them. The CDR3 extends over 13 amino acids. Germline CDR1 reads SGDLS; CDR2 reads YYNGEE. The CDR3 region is CASSVEERETQYF. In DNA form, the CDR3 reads TGTGCCAGCAGCGTAGAGGAGCGAGAGACCCAGTACTTC.

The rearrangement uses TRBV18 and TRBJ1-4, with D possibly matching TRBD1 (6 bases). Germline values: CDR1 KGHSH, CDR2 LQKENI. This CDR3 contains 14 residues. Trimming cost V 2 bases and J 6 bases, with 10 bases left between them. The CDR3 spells CASSPRTDDEKLFF. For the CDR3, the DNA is TGTGCCAGCTCACCAAGGACAGATGATGAAAAACTGTTTTTT.

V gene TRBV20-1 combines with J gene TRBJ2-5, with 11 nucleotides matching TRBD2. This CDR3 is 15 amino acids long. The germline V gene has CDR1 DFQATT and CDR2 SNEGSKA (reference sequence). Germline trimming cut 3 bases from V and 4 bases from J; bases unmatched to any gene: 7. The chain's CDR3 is CSARPRLAGTETQYF. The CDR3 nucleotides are TGCAGTGCTAGGCCCAGACTAGCGGGAACAGAGACCCAGTACTTC.

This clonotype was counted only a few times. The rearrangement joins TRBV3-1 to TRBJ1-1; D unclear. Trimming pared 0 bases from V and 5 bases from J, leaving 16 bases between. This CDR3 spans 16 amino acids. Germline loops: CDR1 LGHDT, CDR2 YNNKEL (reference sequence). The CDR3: CASSQDMTARGTEAFF. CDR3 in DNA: TGTGCCAGCAGCCAAGATATGACCGCCCGAGGAACTGAAGCTTTCTTT.

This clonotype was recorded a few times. The DNA of the CDR3 is TGTGCCACCAGACTCGGTCGTGAGGATACGCAGTATTTT. It translates to CATRLGREDTQYF. The rearrangement joins TRBV15 to TRBJ2-3; D is ambiguous. V was shortened by 6 bases and J by 6 bases, with 13 bases between the two germline ends. This CDR3 has 13 residues. Germline CDR1 LNHNV, CDR2 YYDKDF (reference sequence).

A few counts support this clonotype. The CDR3 region has the DNA TGTGCCATCAGTGACCCCGGACGGCCGAACACTGAAGCTTTCTTT. Protein product: CAISDPGRPNTEAFF. The chain joins TRBV10-3 to TRBJ1-1; D unclear. The length of the CDR3 is 15 residues. The germline V gene has CDR1 ENHRY and CDR2 SYGVKD. With 3 bases removed from V and 1 base from J, the gap between germline ends came to 12 bases.

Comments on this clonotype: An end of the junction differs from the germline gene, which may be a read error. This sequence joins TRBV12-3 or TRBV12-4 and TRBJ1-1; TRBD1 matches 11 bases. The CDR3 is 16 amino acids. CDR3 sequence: CASSLGQGARGTEAFF. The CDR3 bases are TGTGCCAGCAGCTTAGGACAGGGGGCGAGGGGCACTGAAGCTTTCTTT.

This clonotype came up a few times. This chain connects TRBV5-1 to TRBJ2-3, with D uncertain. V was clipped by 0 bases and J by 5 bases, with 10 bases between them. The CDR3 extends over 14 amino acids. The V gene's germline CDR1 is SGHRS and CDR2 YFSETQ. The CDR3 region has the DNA TGCGCCAGCAGCTTGGCCGGGCAGCAAGATACGCAGTATTTT. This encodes CASSLAGQQDTQYF.

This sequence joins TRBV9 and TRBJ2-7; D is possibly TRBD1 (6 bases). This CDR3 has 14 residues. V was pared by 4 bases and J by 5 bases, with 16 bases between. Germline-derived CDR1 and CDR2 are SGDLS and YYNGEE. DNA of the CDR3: TGTGCCAGCAGCCCCGGACATGCAGGGGACGAGCAGTACTTC. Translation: CASSPGHAGDEQYF. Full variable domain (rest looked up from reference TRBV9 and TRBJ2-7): DSGVTQTPKHLITATGQRVTLRCSPRSGDLSVYWYQQSLDQGLQFLIQYYNGEERAKGNILERFSAQQFPDLHSELNLSSLELGDSALYFCASSPGHAGDEQYFGPGTRLTVT.

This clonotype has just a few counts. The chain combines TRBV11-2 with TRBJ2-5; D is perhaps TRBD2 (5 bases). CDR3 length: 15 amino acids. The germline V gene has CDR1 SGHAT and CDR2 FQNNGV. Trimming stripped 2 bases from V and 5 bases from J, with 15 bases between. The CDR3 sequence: CASSLWTGFRETQYF. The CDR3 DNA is TGTGCCAGCAGCTTATGGACGGGATTTAGGGAGACCCAGTACTTC.

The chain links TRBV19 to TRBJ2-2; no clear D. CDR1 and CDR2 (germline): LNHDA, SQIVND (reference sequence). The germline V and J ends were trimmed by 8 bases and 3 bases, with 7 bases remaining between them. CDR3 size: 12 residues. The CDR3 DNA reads TGTGCCAGTCACCAGTACACCGGGGAGCTGTTTTTT. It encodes CASHQYTGELFF. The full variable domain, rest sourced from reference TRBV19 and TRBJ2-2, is DGGITQSPKYLFRKEGQNVTLSCEQNLNHDAMYWYRQDPGQGLRLIYYSQIVNDFQKGDIAEGYSVSREKKESFPLTVTSAQKNPTAFYLCASHQYTGELFFGEGSRLTVL.

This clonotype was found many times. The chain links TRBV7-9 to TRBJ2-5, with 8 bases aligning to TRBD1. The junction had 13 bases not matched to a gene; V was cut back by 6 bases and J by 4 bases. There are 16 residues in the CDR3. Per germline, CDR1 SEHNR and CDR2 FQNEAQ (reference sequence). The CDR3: CASSSNRDRRLETQYF. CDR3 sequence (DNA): TGTGCCAGCAGTTCTAACCGGGACAGGAGATTAGAGACCCAGTACTTC. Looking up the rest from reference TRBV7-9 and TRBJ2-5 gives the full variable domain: DTGVSQNPRHKITKRGQNVTFRCDPISEHNRLYWYRQTLGQGPEFLTYFQNEAQLEKSRLLSDRFSAERPKGSFSTLEIQRTEQGDSAMYLCASSSNRDRRLETQYFGPGTRLLVL.

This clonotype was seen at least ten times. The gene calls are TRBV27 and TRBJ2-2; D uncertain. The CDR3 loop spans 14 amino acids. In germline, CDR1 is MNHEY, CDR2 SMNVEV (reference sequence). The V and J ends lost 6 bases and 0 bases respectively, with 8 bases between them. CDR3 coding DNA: TGTGCCAGCAGCGGGCGTCCGAACACCGGGGAGCTGTTTTTT. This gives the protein CASSGRPNTGELFF.

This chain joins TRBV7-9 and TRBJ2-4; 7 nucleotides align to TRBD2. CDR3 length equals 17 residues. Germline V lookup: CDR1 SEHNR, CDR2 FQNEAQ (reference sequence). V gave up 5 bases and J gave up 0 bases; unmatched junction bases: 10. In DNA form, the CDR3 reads TGTGCCAGCAGCGATAGTCAAGCGGGATTAGCCAAAAACATTCAGTACTTC. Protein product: CASSDSQAGLAKNIQYF.

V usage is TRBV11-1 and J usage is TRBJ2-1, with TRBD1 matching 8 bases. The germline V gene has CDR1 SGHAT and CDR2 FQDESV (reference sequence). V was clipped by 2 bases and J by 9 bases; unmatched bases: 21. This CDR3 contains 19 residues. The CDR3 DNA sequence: TGTGCCAGCAGCTTACTCCGTTCGGGGACAGGTCCGAGGGGACCTGAGCAGTTCTTC. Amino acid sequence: CASSLLRSGTGPRGPEQFF. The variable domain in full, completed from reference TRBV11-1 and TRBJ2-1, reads EAEVAQSPRYKITEKSQAVAFWCDPISGHATLYWYRQILGQGPELLVQFQDESVVDDSQLPKDRFSAERLKGVDSTLKIQPAELGDSAMYLCASSLLRSGTGPRGPEQFFGPGTRLTVL.

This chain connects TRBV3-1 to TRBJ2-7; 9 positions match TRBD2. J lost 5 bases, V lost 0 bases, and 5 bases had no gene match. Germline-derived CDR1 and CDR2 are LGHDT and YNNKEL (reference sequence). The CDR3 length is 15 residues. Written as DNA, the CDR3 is TGTGCCAGCAGCCAAGAAAGCGGGACTAGCCACGAGCAGTACTTC. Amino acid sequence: CASSQESGTSHEQYF.